The subject of this entry is one T cell receptor beta chain. This sample is part of a study of T cell changes during pregnancy in multiple sclerosis. The method was immunoSEQ multiplex PCR; TCRdb's version includes in-frame clones alone and lacks a portion of them. The profile shows 65,000 to 80,000 clones, over 80% of them singletons. Sequenced material: peripheral blood, taken in the first trimester of pregnancy. This clonotype was sampled from a female donor with multiple sclerosis, enrolled in a pregnancy study.

CDR3 coding DNA: TGTGCCAGCAGCGTAGTGGGAGCGTCGAGGTGGAATGAGCAGTTCTTC. Translating gives CASSVVGASRWNEQFF. The chain links TRBV9 to TRBJ2-1; maybe TRBD2 (5 bases). The CDR3 totals 16 residues. Trimming removed 0 bases at V and 7 bases at J, with 17 bases between. Germline CDR1 reads SGDLS; CDR2 reads YYNGEE.